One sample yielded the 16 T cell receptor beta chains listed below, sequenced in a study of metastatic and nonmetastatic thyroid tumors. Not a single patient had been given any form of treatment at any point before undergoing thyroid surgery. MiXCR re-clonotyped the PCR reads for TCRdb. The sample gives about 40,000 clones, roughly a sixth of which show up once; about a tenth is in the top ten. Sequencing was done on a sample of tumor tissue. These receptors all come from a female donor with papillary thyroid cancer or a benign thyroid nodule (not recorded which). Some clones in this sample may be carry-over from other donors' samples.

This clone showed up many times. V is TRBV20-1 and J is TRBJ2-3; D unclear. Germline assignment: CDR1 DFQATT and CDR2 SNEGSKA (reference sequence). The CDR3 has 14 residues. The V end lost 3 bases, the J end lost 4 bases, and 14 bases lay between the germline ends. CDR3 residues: CSARETLNPDTQYF. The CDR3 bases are TGCAGTGCTAGGGAAACCCTTAATCCAGATACGCAGTATTTT.

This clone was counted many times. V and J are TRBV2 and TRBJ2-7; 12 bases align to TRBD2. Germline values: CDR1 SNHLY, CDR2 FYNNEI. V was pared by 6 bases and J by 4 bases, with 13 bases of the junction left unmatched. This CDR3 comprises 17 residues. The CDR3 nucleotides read TGTGCCAGCAGGGGGATCCAAATGACTAGCGGGGGTTACGAGCAGTACTTC. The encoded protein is CASRGIQMTSGGYEQYF.

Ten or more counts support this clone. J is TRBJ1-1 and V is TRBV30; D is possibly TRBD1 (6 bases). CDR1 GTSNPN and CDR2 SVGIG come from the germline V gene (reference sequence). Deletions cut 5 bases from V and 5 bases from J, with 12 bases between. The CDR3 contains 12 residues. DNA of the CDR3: TGTGCCTGGGGGGGGGCGAGGACTGAAGCTTTCTTT. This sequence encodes CAWGGARTEAFF.

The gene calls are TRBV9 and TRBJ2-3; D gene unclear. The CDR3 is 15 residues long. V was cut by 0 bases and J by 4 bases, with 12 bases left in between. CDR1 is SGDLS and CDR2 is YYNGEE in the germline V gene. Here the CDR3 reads CASSVAAKQADTQYF. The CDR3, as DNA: TGTGCCAGCAGCGTAGCGGCCAAGCAAGCAGATACGCAGTATTTT. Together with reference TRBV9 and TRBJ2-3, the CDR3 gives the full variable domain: DSGVTQTPKHLITATGQRVTLRCSPRSGDLSVYWYQQSLDQGLQFLIQYYNGEERAKGNILERFSAQQFPDLHSELNLSSLELGDSALYFCASSVAAKQADTQYFGPGTRLTVL.

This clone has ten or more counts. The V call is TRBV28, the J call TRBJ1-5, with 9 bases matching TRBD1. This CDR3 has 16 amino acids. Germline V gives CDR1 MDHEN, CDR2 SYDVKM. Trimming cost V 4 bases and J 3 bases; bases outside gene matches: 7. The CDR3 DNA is TGTGCCAGCAGTTCCCAGGACAGGGGCATCAATCAGCCCCAGCATTTT. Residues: CASSSQDRGINQPQHF.

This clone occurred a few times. CDR3 DNA: TGTGCCAGCAGCACTACTTGGACAGGATACTACGAGCAGTACTTC. Amino acids: CASSTTWTGYYEQYF. The chain couples TRBV6-1 to TRBJ2-7; 7 bases line up with TRBD1. From germline, CDR1 is MNHNS and CDR2 SASEGT. The CDR3 covers 15 residues. V lost 6 bases to trimming and J lost 3 bases; unmatched junction nucleotides: 11.

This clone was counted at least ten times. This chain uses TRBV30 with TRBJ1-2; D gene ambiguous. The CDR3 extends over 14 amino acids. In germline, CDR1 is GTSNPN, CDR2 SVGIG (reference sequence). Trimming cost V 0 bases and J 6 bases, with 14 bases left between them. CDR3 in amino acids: CAWSVSLGMDGYTF. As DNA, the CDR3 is TGTGCCTGGAGTGTAAGTCTGGGGATGGATGGCTACACCTTC.

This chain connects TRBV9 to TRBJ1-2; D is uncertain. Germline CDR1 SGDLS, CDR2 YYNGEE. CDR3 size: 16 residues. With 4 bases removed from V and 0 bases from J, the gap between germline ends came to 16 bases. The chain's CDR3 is CASSSTPGAANYGYTF. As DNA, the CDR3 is TGTGCCAGCAGCTCGACCCCAGGCGCAGCTAACTATGGCTACACCTTC.

The CDR3 DNA follows: TGTGCCAGCAGTCCGCTGGGGGGTATGACCGGGGAGCTGTTTTTT. This codes for CASSPLGGMTGELFF. The V gene is TRBV27, the J gene TRBJ2-2; perhaps TRBD2 as D (6 bases). This CDR3 comprises 15 residues. The germline V and J ends were trimmed by 5 bases and 5 bases, with 15 bases remaining between them. The germline V gene encodes CDR1 MNHEY and CDR2 SMNVEV (reference sequence).

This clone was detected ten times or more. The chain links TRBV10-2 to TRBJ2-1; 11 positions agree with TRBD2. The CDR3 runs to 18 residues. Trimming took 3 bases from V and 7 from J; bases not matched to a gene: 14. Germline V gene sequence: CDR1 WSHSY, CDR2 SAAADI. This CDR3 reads CASSDFPGTSGSKNEQFF. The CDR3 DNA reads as TGCGCCAGCAGTGATTTTCCGGGTACTAGCGGGAGTAAAAATGAGCAGTTCTTC.

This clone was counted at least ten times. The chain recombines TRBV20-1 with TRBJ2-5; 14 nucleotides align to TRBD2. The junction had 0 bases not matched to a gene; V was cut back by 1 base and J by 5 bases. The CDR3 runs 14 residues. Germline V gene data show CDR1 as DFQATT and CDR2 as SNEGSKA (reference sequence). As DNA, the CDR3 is TGCAGTGCTAGAGGGACTAGCGGGAGGGAGACCCAGTACTTC. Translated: CSARGTSGRETQYF.

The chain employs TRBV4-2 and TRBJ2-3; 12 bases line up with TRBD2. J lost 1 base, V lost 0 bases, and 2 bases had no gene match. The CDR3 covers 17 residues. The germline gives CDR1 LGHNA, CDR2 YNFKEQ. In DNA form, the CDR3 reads TGTGCCAGCAGCCAAGAGAGGACTAGCGGGGGCACAGATACGCAGTATTTT. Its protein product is CASSQERTSGGTDTQYF.

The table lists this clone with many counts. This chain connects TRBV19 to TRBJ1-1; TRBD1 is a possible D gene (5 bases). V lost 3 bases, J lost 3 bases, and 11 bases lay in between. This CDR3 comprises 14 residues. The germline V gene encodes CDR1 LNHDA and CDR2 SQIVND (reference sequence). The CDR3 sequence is CASSMTVRDTEAFF. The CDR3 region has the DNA TGTGCCAGTAGTATGACAGTACGCGACACTGAAGCTTTCTTT.

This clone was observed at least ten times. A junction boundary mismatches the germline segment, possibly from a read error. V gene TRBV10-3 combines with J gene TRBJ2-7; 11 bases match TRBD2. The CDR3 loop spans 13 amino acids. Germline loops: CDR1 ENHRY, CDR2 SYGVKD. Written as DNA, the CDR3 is TGTGCCATCAGTGAAAGTCCTAGCGGGAGGAAGAACTTC. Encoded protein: CAISESPSGRKNF.

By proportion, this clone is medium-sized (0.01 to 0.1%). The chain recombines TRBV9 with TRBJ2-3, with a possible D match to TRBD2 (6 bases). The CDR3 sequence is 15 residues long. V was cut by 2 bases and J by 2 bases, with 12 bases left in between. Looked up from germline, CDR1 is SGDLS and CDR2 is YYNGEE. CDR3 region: CASSVGGLITDTQYF. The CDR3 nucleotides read TGTGCCAGCAGCGTCGGAGGGCTAATCACAGATACGCAGTATTTT.

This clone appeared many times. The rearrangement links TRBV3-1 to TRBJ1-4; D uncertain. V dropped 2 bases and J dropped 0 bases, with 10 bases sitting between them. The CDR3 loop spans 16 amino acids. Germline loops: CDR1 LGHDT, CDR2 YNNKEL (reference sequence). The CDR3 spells CASSQLNQPTNEKLFF. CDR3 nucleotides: TGTGCCAGCAGCCAACTTAATCAGCCAACTAATGAAAAACTGTTTTTT.